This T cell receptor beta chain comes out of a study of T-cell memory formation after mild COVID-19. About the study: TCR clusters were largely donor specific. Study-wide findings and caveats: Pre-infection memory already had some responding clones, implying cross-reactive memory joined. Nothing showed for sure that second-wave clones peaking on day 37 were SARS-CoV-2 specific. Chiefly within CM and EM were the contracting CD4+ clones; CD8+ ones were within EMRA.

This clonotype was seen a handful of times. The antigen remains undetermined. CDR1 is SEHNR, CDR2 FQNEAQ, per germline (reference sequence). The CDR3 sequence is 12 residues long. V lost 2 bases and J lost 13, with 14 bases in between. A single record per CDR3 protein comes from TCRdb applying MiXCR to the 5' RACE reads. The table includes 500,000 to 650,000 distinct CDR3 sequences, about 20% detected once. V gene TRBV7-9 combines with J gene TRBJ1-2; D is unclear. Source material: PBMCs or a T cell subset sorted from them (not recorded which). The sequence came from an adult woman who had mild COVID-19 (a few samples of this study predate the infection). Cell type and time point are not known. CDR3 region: CASSLWAVVPTF. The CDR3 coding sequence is TGTGCCAGCAGCTTATGGGCGGTGGTCCCCACCTTC.